These T cell receptor beta chains were read from a single sample in a study of cytomegalovirus exposure and HLA in healthy donors. Profiling relied on immunoSEQ multiplex PCR, and the TCRdb table lists in-frame clones only, not all of them. The table lists roughly 230,000 clones, roughly 87% of them singletons. Input material: PBMCs. All receptors derive from a woman in her 30s in good health and CMV-seronegative. CDR3s include the opening cysteine and the closing phenylalanine or tryptophan. The D gene is left open where the match is weak. Clone size, where shown, is once, few, many, or a class for clones that have expanded.

-	TRBJ2-7	TRBV6-5	-	TGTGCCAGCAGTTATGGATCTGAGGGACGTAAGTACTTC	CASSYGSEGRKYF
-	TRBJ2-5	TRBV6-5	-	TGTGCCAGCAGTCGCTTAGGTGCTCAAAGAGAGACCCAGTACTTC	CASSRLGAQRETQYF
-	TRBJ1-4	TRBV7-9	-	TGTGCCAGCAGTTTACCAGGGCTTAATGAAAAACTGTTTTTT	CASSLPGLNEKLFF
TRBD2	TRBJ2-1	TRBV30	-	TGTGCCTGGAGCATAACTAGCGGGGAAAGGTTCTTC	CAWSITSGERFF
TRBD1	TRBJ2-7	TRBV4-1	-	TGCGCCAGCAGCCAAGAGGGTCTCGGGACAGGGAAATACGAGCAGTACTTC	CASSQEGLGTGKYEQYF
TRBD2	TRBJ2-2	TRBV19	-	TGTGCCAGTAGTATTCCGGGACTACCTACCGGGGAGCTGTTTTTT	CASSIPGLPTGELFF
-	TRBJ2-7	TRBV7-8	-	TGTGCCAGCAGCCCGAGAGCCAGCACTATATACGAGCAGTACTTC	CASSPRASTIYEQYF
-	TRBJ1-4	TRBV18	-	TGTGCCAGCTCACCGGGTTCTGGTTTCGGTGAAAAACTGTTTTTT	CASSPGSGFGEKLFF
TRBD1	TRBJ2-7	TRBV5-1	-	TGCGCCAGCAGCTCCGCGACAGGGGTTGACGAGCAGTACTTC	CASSSATGVDEQYF
-	TRBJ2-7	TRBV4-1	-	TGCGCCAGCAGCCAAGCGTTAGGGGCCTCCTACGAGCAGTACTTC	CASSQALGASYEQYF
-	TRBJ2-7	TRBV14	-	TGTGCCAGCAGCCTCCGGGACACCCCGCCGGGGGAGCAGTACTTC	CASSLRDTPPGEQYF
-	TRBJ2-7	TRBV11-3	-	TGTGCCAGCAGCTTAAGGGGCACCTACGAGCAGTACTTC	CASSLRGTYEQYF
-	TRBJ2-2	TRBV28	-	TGTGCCAGCAGTTTATTGGTGGCCCGGGACAAAATTCTGAAGGTGAGCACCGGGGAGCTGTTTTTT	CASSLLVARDKILKVSTGELFF
-	TRBJ2-1	TRBV2	-	TGTGCCAGCAGTGAGAAAAATGAGCAGTTCTTC	CASSEKNEQFF
TRBD2	TRBJ2-7	TRBV7-6	-	TGTGCCAGCAGCCAAGGACTAGCGGTAACCTACGAGCAGTACTTC	CASSQGLAVTYEQYF
-	TRBJ2-7	TRBV27	once	TGTGCCAGCAGTTCCGCTAGGTCCCCAGGAGGCTCCTACGAGCAGTACTTC	CASSSARSPGGSYEQYF
-	TRBJ2-7	TRBV4-1	-	TGCGCCAGCAGCCAAGGACAGGACTCCTACGAGCAGTACTTC	CASSQGQDSYEQYF
TRBD2	TRBJ2-3	TRBV7-2	-	TGTGCCAGCAGCTTCTCAGCGGGAGTCACAGATACGCAGTATTTT	CASSFSAGVTDTQYF
TRBD2	TRBJ2-5	TRBV27	-	TGTGCCAGCAGTTTAGGTTCTGGGGGGGCCCAGTACTTC	CASSLGSGGAQYF
-	TRBJ2-1	TRBV27	-	TGTGCCAGCAGTTTAAGGGAGTCGGGCTACAATGAGCAGTTCTTC	CASSLRESGYNEQFF
-	TRBJ1-1	TRBV28	-	TGTGCCAGCAGTTTCGTCAAGGGACAGAACACTGAAGCTTTCTTT	CASSFVKGQNTEAFF
TRBD1	TRBJ1-5	TRBV27	-	TGTGCCAGCAGTTTTCGGCCCGTGGGGACAGGAGATCAGCCCCAGCATTTT	CASSFRPVGTGDQPQHF
TRBD2	TRBJ2-1	TRBV7-6	-	TGTGCCAGCAGCGAGGGACTAGCAGTCAATGAGCAGTTCTTC	CASSEGLAVNEQFF
-	TRBJ1-1	TRBV11-2	-	TGTGCCAGCAGCTTAGATCTCAGGGAAGCTTTCTTT	CASSLDLREAFF
-	TRBJ1-2	TRBV4-2	few	TGTGCCAGCAGCCAAGATCAGGCAGCAGACGGTGGCTACACCTTC	CASSQDQAADGGYTF
TRBD1	TRBJ2-7	TRBV28	once	TGTGCCAGCAGTCGGGGGACAGGGAGCTACGAGCAGTACTTC	CASSRGTGSYEQYF
-	TRBJ2-7	TRBV19	-	TGTGCCAGTAGTATAAGTAGCGGCTACGAGCAGTACTTC	CASSISSGYEQYF
TRBD2	TRBJ2-3	TRBV27	-	TGTGCCAGCAGTCCTTATAGCGGGATTCGCACAGATACGCAGTATTTT	CASSPYSGIRTDTQYF
-	TRBJ2-7	TRBV5-1	-	TGCGCCAGCAGCGTTCAAACACAGGGCTACGAGCAGTACTTC	CASSVQTQGYEQYF
TRBD1	TRBJ1-2	TRBV15	-	TGTGCCACCAGCAGAGATATGTGGGACAGGAAAAATGGCTACACCTTC	CATSRDMWDRKNGYTF
TRBD2	TRBJ2-1	TRBV18	-	TGTGCCAGCTCAATCAGCGGGAGCTCCTACAATGAGCAGTTCTTC	CASSISGSSYNEQFF
TRBD1	TRBJ1-5	TRBV2	-	TGTGCCACCGACAGGGGTAATCAGCCCCAGCATTTT	CATDRGNQPQHF
-	TRBJ2-7	TRBV4-1	-	TGCGCCAGCAGCCACCCCCCCCGGGGACGGGTTTCCTACGAGCAGTACTTC	CASSHPPRGRVSYEQYF
-	TRBJ2-4	TRBV9	-	TGTGCCAGCAAGGTTACCTTAGCCAAAAACATTCAGTACTTC	CASKVTLAKNIQYF
TRBD2	TRBJ2-7	TRBV5-6	once	TGTGCCAGCAGCTCCGAGTCGACCCTAGCGGGAATTACCTACGAGCAGTACTTC	CASSSESTLAGITYEQYF
-	TRBJ2-1	TRBV7-3	-	TGTGCCAGCAGTTCCGGGGCCTACAGTGAGCAGTTCTTC	CASSSGAYSEQFF
TRBD1	TRBJ2-2	TRBV12-5	-	TGTGCTAGTGGCCCAGGGGACAGGGGAACTGGGGAGCTGTTTTTT	CASGPGDRGTGELFF
-	TRBJ1-4	TRBV4-1	-	TGCGCCAGCAGCCAAGTTTCTTCGGGGTTTAATGAAAAACTGTTTTTT	CASSQVSSGFNEKLFF
-	TRBJ1-2	TRBV28	once	TGTGCCAGCAGTTTATTGACCGGGGATGCAGATCGCTATGGCTACACCTTC	CASSLLTGDADRYGYTF
TRBD1	TRBJ2-6	TRBV6-5	-	TGTGCCAGCGGGACAGCGAACTCTGGGGCCAACGTCCTGACTTTC	CASGTANSGANVLTF
-	TRBJ1-1	TRBV27	-	TGTGCCAGCAGGATGGAGGGTACTGAAGCTTTCTTT	CASRMEGTEAFF
TRBD1	TRBJ1-1	TRBV27	-	TGTGCCAGCAGCCGGCAGGGGACAGGGGACACTGAAGCTTTCTTT	CASSRQGTGDTEAFF
TRBD2	TRBJ2-3	TRBV28	few	TGTGCCAGCAGACTAGCGGGAGGCACAGATACGCAGTATTTT	CASRLAGGTDTQYF
TRBD2	TRBJ2-7	TRBV27	-	TGTGCCAGCAGTTTATGGACCGGGACTAGTGGTTACGAGCAGTACTTC	CASSLWTGTSGYEQYF
-	TRBJ2-1	TRBV20-1	-	TGCAGTGCTAGAGAAGAGGTTGAGCAGTTCTTC	CSAREEVEQFF
-	TRBJ1-5	TRBV6-4	-	TGTGCCAGCATCCACCCCCGACAGATTAGCAATCAGCCCCAGCATTTT	CASIHPRQISNQPQHF
-	TRBJ1-1	TRBV13	-	TGTGCCAGCAGCTTAGGCCGCGCTTACACTGAAGCTTTCTTT	CASSLGRAYTEAFF
-	TRBJ2-7	TRBV5-4	-	TGTGCCAGCAGCTTGGTCTCAGGGTCAGGGGAGCAGTACTTC	CASSLVSGSGEQYF
-	TRBJ2-7	TRBV28	-	TGTGCCAGCAGTTCCTCGACAGTTCGAAGATTGGTCGAGCAGTACTTC	CASSSSTVRRLVEQYF
TRBD2	TRBJ2-7	TRBV7-9	-	TGTGCCAGCAGCGATCCCGGACTAGCGGGAGAGTACGAGCAGTACTTC	CASSDPGLAGEYEQYF